Listed below are T cell receptor beta chains from one sample, sequenced in a study of blood T cell repertoires in COVID-19. Libraries were prepared by immunoSEQ multiplex PCR; TCRdb keeps only in-frame clonotypes and omits some of them. The data show more than 85,000 clones, with around nine tenths seen just once and 2% to 2.5% held by the top ten. Specimen: peripheral blood. These receptors were obtained from a man aged 50 to 59 with active COVID-19. The CDR3 runs from the conserved cysteine through the conserved F or W. A D gene is named only where the DNA matches it firmly. Clone size, where shown, is once, few, many, or a class for clones that have expanded.

j_gene: TRBJ1-1
abundance: NA
v_gene: TRBV6-2/TRBV6-3
d_gene: NA
CDR3nt: TGTGCCAGCAGTATCCCCGTGGGCACCACTGAAGCTTTCTTT
CDR3aa: CASSIPVGTTEAFF

j_gene: TRBJ2-7
abundance: NA
v_gene: TRBV4-1
d_gene: NA
CDR3nt: TGCGCCAGCAGTTTGTCAGGGAACGAGCAGTACTTC
CDR3aa: CASSLSGNEQYF

j_gene: TRBJ2-2
abundance: NA
v_gene: TRBV5-5
d_gene: NA
CDR3nt: TGTGCCAGCAGCTTGGCCGCGACAGGTACCGGGGAGCTGTTTTTT
CDR3aa: CASSLAATGTGELFF

j_gene: TRBJ2-3
abundance: once
v_gene: TRBV2
d_gene: NA
CDR3nt: TGTGCCAGCAGTGGGAGGGGCGAGAGGGCAGATACGCAGTATTTT
CDR3aa: CASSGRGERADTQYF

j_gene: TRBJ2-3
abundance: NA
v_gene: TRBV3-1/TRBV3-2
d_gene: NA
CDR3nt: TGTGCCAGCAGCCTCGGAGGTGGCCCTGGCACAGATACGCAGTATTTT
CDR3aa: CASSLGGGPGTDTQYF

j_gene: TRBJ1-6
abundance: NA
v_gene: TRBV25-1
d_gene: NA
CDR3nt: TGTGCCAGCAGTGTCCAGGGTTATTCACCCCTCCACTTT
CDR3aa: CASSVQGYSPLHF

j_gene: TRBJ1-5
abundance: NA
v_gene: TRBV2
d_gene: NA
CDR3nt: TGTGCCAGCGGAGGGGAGAGCAATCAGCCCCAGCATTTT
CDR3aa: CASGGESNQPQHF

j_gene: TRBJ2-3
abundance: once
v_gene: TRBV5-1
d_gene: NA
CDR3nt: TGCGCCAGCAGCTTGGTCAGGGCCGGAGCAGATACGCAGTATTTT
CDR3aa: CASSLVRAGADTQYF

j_gene: TRBJ2-5
abundance: NA
v_gene: TRBV5-6
d_gene: TRBD2
CDR3nt: TGTGCCAGCAGCCTAGCGGGGGGGCCAGAGACCCAGTACTTC
CDR3aa: CASSLAGGPETQYF

j_gene: TRBJ1-5
abundance: NA
v_gene: TRBV18
d_gene: NA
CDR3nt: TGTGCCAGCTCAAAAACCCAGGGTGATAGCAATCAGCCCCAGCATTTT
CDR3aa: CASSKTQGDSNQPQHF

j_gene: TRBJ1-1
abundance: NA
v_gene: TRBV27
d_gene: TRBD1
CDR3nt: TGTGCCAGCAGCTCCGCGGACAGGGGTAACACTGAAGCTTTCTTT
CDR3aa: CASSSADRGNTEAFF